One TCR beta chain is described in this entry. The entry originates in a study of blood T cell repertoires in COVID-19. About the research overall: Acute and convalescent COVID-19 specimens originated in the United States, Italy and Spain. Sample material is recorded as cDNA or gDNA derived from T cells, B-cell-depleted T cells, or PBMCs.

Per the authors' pipeline: Using reference gene primer amplification, nucleated cell counts were estimated. The assay was immunoSEQ multiplex PCR, and TCRdb's table has in-frame clones only and misses some. V and J calls plus clone size are reproduced from that table; the DNA served to infer D and trimming. The data hold 200,000 or so clones, with roughly four fifths observed a single time. CDR3 length equals 15 residues. Germline values: CDR1 LGHDT, CDR2 YNNKEL (reference sequence). The V end was cut by 0 bases, the J end by 4 bases, with 12 bases between. This sequence was found in a man aged 25-45 years with active or convalescent COVID-19. The material sequenced was peripheral blood. The V gene is TRBV3-1 (or the pseudogene TRBV3-2), the J gene TRBJ1-2, with D tentatively TRBD1 (5 bases). In DNA form, the CDR3 reads TGTGCCAGCAGCCAAGATATTGCAGGGCCCTATGGCTACACCTTC. Protein sequence: CASSQDIAGPYGYTF.